Sequencing of this TCR beta chain was carried out in a study of T cell repertoires and HLA-DP antigens. The wider study: In vitro CD4+ alloreactivity was against HeLa-presented HLA-DP. Study-wide findings and caveats: Average cumulative frequency of previously undetected clones was roughly 35% against one allele and 45% to 65% against the other.

As regards this clone: No antigen is known for it.

This CDR3 comprises 15 residues. The germline V and J ends were trimmed by 1 base and 3 bases, with 11 bases remaining between them. Germline assignment: CDR1 SGHVS and CDR2 FNYEAQ. The assay was immunoSEQ multiplex PCR, and TCRdb's table has in-frame clones only and misses some. The top ten clones hold approximately 0.29% of a sample with some 110,000 clones, around 92% of them seen once. V gene TRBV7-6 combines with J gene TRBJ2-3; D is ambiguous. This TCR came from a woman aged 18-35 years in good health and CMV-seronegative. Sequenced sample: CD4+ T cells from PBMCs. The CDR3 loop is CASSLVGIVTDTQYF. In nucleotides, the CDR3 is TGTGCCAGCAGCTTAGTTGGGATTGTTACAGATACGCAGTATTTT. Using reference TRBV7-6 and TRBJ2-3 for the parts outside the CDR3, the full variable domain is GAGVSQSPRYKVTKRGQDVALRCDPISGHVSLYWYRQALGQGPEFLTYFNYEAQQDKSGLPNDRFSAERPEGSISTLTIQRTEQRDSAMYRCASSLVGIVTDTQYFGPGTRLTVL.